These T cell receptor beta chains were read from a single sample in a study of cytomegalovirus exposure and HLA in healthy donors. Using immunoSEQ multiplex PCR, the repertoire was profiled, and TCRdb retains in-frame clones only, with some absent. The profile shows more than 300,000 clones, 86% of them singletons. Sequencing input: PBMCs. The receptors originated from a woman in her late teens or twenties in good health and CMV-seronegative. The CDR3 runs from the conserved cysteine through the conserved F or W. Fields, in order: J gene, V gene, D gene, clone size, CDR3 length, CDR3 protein, CDR3 DNA. D genes are given only for firm matches. Clone size is given for some rows only: seen once, a few or many times, or a class if the clone is expanded.

J gene: TRBJ1-4
V gene: TRBV9
D gene: TRBD1
clone size: NA
CDR3 length: 15
CDR3 protein: CASSVAGTGNEKLFF
CDR3 DNA: TGTGCCAGCAGCGTCGCCGGGACAGGGAATGAAAAACTGTTTTTT

J gene: TRBJ2-2
V gene: TRBV28
D gene: TRBD1
clone size: NA
CDR3 length: 17
CDR3 protein: CASSLYRTGPLAGELFF
CDR3 DNA: TGTGCCAGCAGTTTATACAGGACAGGGCCCTTGGCCGGGGAGCTGTTTTTT

J gene: TRBJ1-1
V gene: TRBV7-8
D gene: NA
clone size: NA
CDR3 length: 22
CDR3 protein: CASSLDTINALMGGPGNTEAFF
CDR3 DNA: TGTGCCAGCAGCTTAGATACCATTAATGCCCTAATGGGAGGGCCCGGGAACACTGAAGCTTTCTTT

J gene: TRBJ2-3
V gene: TRBV30
D gene: NA
clone size: NA
CDR3 length: 13
CDR3 protein: CAWSFGIGDTQYF
CDR3 DNA: TGTGCCTGGAGTTTCGGGATAGGAGATACGCAGTATTTT

J gene: TRBJ2-1
V gene: TRBV9
D gene: TRBD2
clone size: NA
CDR3 length: 17
CDR3 protein: CASSGGLAGGPYNEQFF
CDR3 DNA: TGTGCCAGCAGCGGCGGACTAGCGGGAGGGCCGTACAATGAGCAGTTCTTC

J gene: TRBJ2-7
V gene: TRBV5-4
D gene: TRBD1
clone size: NA
CDR3 length: 15
CDR3 protein: CASSLIQGAVHEQYF
CDR3 DNA: TGTGCCAGCAGCTTGATCCAGGGGGCGGTCCACGAGCAGTACTTC

J gene: TRBJ2-7
V gene: TRBV30
D gene: NA
clone size: NA
CDR3 length: 11
CDR3 protein: CASGVAGEQYF
CDR3 DNA: TGTGCTTCCGGGGTCGCAGGCGAGCAGTACTTC

J gene: TRBJ2-1
V gene: TRBV4-1
D gene: TRBD2
clone size: NA
CDR3 length: 16
CDR3 protein: CASSQPGTSGVLEQFF
CDR3 DNA: TGCGCCAGCAGCCAACCCGGGACTAGCGGGGTTCTTGAGCAGTTCTTC

J gene: TRBJ2-7
V gene: TRBV19
D gene: TRBD2
clone size: few
CDR3 length: 15
CDR3 protein: CASSILLAGVYEQYF
CDR3 DNA: TGTGCCAGTAGTATTTTACTAGCGGGAGTTTACGAGCAGTACTTC

J gene: TRBJ2-7
V gene: TRBV28
D gene: NA
clone size: NA
CDR3 length: 15
CDR3 protein: CASSIVGRSSYEQYF
CDR3 DNA: TGTGCCAGCAGTATTGTGGGCAGAAGCTCCTACGAGCAGTACTTC

J gene: TRBJ2-3
V gene: TRBV4-1
D gene: TRBD2
clone size: NA
CDR3 length: 18
CDR3 protein: CASSQAYSVAGVGDTQYF
CDR3 DNA: TGCGCCAGCAGCCAAGCTTACTCTGTAGCGGGAGTCGGCGATACGCAGTATTTT

J gene: TRBJ1-5
V gene: TRBV28
D gene: NA
clone size: NA
CDR3 length: 14
CDR3 protein: CASLEGHHNQPQHF
CDR3 DNA: TGTGCCAGCCTTGAGGGACACCACAATCAGCCCCAGCATTTT

J gene: TRBJ1-1
V gene: TRBV18
D gene: TRBD1
clone size: NA
CDR3 length: 16
CDR3 protein: CASSPSVGGANTEAFF
CDR3 DNA: TGTGCCAGCTCACCCTCAGTAGGGGGCGCGAACACTGAAGCTTTCTTT

J gene: TRBJ2-7
V gene: TRBV28
D gene: NA
clone size: NA
CDR3 length: 16
CDR3 protein: CASSPPLREISYEQYF
CDR3 DNA: TGTGCCAGCAGTCCCCCCTTGAGGGAGATTTCCTACGAGCAGTACTTC

J gene: TRBJ1-1
V gene: TRBV28
D gene: NA
clone size: NA
CDR3 length: 14
CDR3 protein: CASSSLRADTEAFF
CDR3 DNA: TGTGCCAGCAGCTCCTTGAGGGCCGACACTGAAGCTTTCTTT

J gene: TRBJ2-7
V gene: TRBV18
D gene: NA
clone size: NA
CDR3 length: 14
CDR3 protein: CASSPSTGSYEQYF
CDR3 DNA: TGTGCCAGCTCACCCTCGACAGGCTCCTACGAGCAGTACTTC

J gene: TRBJ1-1
V gene: TRBV7-2
D gene: NA
clone size: NA
CDR3 length: 15
CDR3 protein: CASVLWAGQGTEAFF
CDR3 DNA: TGTGCCAGTGTACTTTGGGCAGGGCAAGGCACTGAAGCTTTCTTT

J gene: TRBJ2-1
V gene: TRBV6-1
D gene: TRBD1
clone size: NA
CDR3 length: 15
CDR3 protein: CASTADRGRGGEQFF
CDR3 DNA: TGTGCCAGCACCGCGGACAGGGGGCGAGGAGGTGAGCAGTTCTTC

J gene: TRBJ2-1
V gene: TRBV29-1
D gene: TRBD2
clone size: NA
CDR3 length: 13
CDR3 protein: CSVFSGSSNEQFF
CDR3 DNA: TGCAGCGTATTCAGCGGGAGTAGTAATGAGCAGTTCTTC

J gene: TRBJ1-1
V gene: TRBV5-6
D gene: TRBD1
clone size: NA
CDR3 length: 14
CDR3 protein: CASSSEQGGTEAFF
CDR3 DNA: TGTGCCAGCAGCTCCGAGCAGGGGGGTACTGAAGCTTTCTTT

J gene: TRBJ2-1
V gene: TRBV5-1
D gene: NA
clone size: NA
CDR3 length: 15
CDR3 protein: CASSLGRRPGNEQFF
CDR3 DNA: TGCGCCAGCAGCTTGGGTAGGCGGCCGGGGAATGAGCAGTTCTTC

J gene: TRBJ2-1
V gene: TRBV6-5
D gene: NA
clone size: NA
CDR3 length: 15
CDR3 protein: CASSYPGLPYNEQFF
CDR3 DNA: TGTGCCAGCAGTTACCCTGGACTGCCCTACAATGAGCAGTTCTTC

J gene: TRBJ1-3
V gene: TRBV5-1
D gene: TRBD1
clone size: NA
CDR3 length: 15
CDR3 protein: CASSLTGISGNTIYF
CDR3 DNA: TGCGCCAGCAGCCTGACAGGGATCTCTGGAAACACCATATATTTT

J gene: TRBJ2-3
V gene: TRBV14
D gene: TRBD2
clone size: NA
CDR3 length: 14
CDR3 protein: CASSQELAGATQYF
CDR3 DNA: TGTGCCAGCAGCCAAGAGTTAGCGGGGGCTACGCAGTATTTT

J gene: TRBJ2-7
V gene: TRBV19
D gene: NA
clone size: NA
CDR3 length: 13
CDR3 protein: CASSITDTYEQYF
CDR3 DNA: TGTGCCAGTAGTATTACGGACACCTACGAGCAGTACTTC

J gene: TRBJ1-2
V gene: TRBV19
D gene: TRBD1
clone size: NA
CDR3 length: 15
CDR3 protein: CASSVRDRAFYGYTF
CDR3 DNA: TGTGCCAGTAGTGTCCGGGACAGGGCGTTCTATGGCTACACCTTC

J gene: TRBJ1-5
V gene: TRBV28
D gene: TRBD1
clone size: NA
CDR3 length: 18
CDR3 protein: CASSPDRDRVYSNQPQHF
CDR3 DNA: TGTGCCAGCAGCCCAGACCGGGACAGGGTTTATAGCAATCAGCCCCAGCATTTT

J gene: TRBJ1-4
V gene: TRBV10-2
D gene: TRBD1
clone size: NA
CDR3 length: 14
CDR3 protein: CASSGGRGREKLFF
CDR3 DNA: TGCGCCAGCAGTGGAGGCAGGGGGCGAGAAAAACTGTTTTTT

J gene: TRBJ2-5
V gene: TRBV7-7
D gene: TRBD2
clone size: NA
CDR3 length: 14
CDR3 protein: CASSPGLAEETQYF
CDR3 DNA: TGTGCCAGCAGCCCTGGACTAGCTGAAGAGACCCAGTACTTC

J gene: TRBJ2-3
V gene: TRBV5-8
D gene: TRBD2
clone size: NA
CDR3 length: 17
CDR3 protein: CASSLAPSSGGSDTQYF
CDR3 DNA: TGTGCCAGCAGCTTGGCTCCTTCTAGCGGGGGATCAGATACGCAGTATTTT

J gene: TRBJ1-3
V gene: TRBV27
D gene: NA
clone size: NA
CDR3 length: 15
CDR3 protein: CASSLGAGSGNTIYF
CDR3 DNA: TGTGCCAGCAGTTTAGGGGCAGGGTCTGGAAACACCATATATTTT

J gene: TRBJ1-4
V gene: TRBV5-1
D gene: TRBD1
clone size: NA
CDR3 length: 13
CDR3 protein: CARRQGFLEKLFF
CDR3 DNA: TGCGCCAGACGACAGGGGTTTCTTGAAAAACTGTTTTTT

J gene: TRBJ1-1
V gene: TRBV28
D gene: TRBD1
clone size: NA
CDR3 length: 15
CDR3 protein: CASSSGTAMNTEAFF
CDR3 DNA: TGTGCCAGCAGTTCGGGGACAGCCATGAACACTGAAGCTTTCTTT

J gene: TRBJ2-2
V gene: TRBV28
D gene: TRBD1
clone size: many
CDR3 length: 14
CDR3 protein: CASHGTGKAGELFF
CDR3 DNA: TGTGCCAGCCATGGGACAGGAAAGGCCGGGGAGCTGTTTTTT

J gene: TRBJ2-5
V gene: TRBV11-3
D gene: NA
clone size: NA
CDR3 length: 17
CDR3 protein: CASSPGLGGLAQETQYF
CDR3 DNA: TGTGCCAGCAGCCCCGGGCTTGGAGGATTGGCCCAAGAGACCCAGTACTTC

J gene: TRBJ2-2
V gene: TRBV4-2
D gene: NA
clone size: NA
CDR3 length: 14
CDR3 protein: CASSQGTYGGELFF
CDR3 DNA: TGTGCCAGCAGCCAAGGGACATACGGCGGGGAGCTGTTTTTT

J gene: TRBJ2-5
V gene: TRBV15
D gene: NA
clone size: NA
CDR3 length: 14
CDR3 protein: CATSRDRQRETQYF
CDR3 DNA: TGTGCCACCAGCAGAGATCGACAGCGAGAGACCCAGTACTTC